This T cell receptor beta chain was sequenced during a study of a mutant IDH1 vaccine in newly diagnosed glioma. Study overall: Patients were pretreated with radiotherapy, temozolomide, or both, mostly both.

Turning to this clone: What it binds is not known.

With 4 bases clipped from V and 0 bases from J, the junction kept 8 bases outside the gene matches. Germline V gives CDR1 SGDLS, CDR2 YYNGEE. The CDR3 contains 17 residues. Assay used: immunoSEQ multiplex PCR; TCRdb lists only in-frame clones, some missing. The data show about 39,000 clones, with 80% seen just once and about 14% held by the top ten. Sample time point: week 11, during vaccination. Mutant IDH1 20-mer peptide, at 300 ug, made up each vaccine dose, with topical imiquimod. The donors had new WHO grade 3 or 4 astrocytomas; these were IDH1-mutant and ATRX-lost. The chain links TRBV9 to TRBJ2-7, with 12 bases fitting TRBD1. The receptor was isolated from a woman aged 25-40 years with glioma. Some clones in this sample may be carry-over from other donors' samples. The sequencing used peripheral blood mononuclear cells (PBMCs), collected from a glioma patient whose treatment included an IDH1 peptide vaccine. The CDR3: CASSSAGTGGLSYEQYF. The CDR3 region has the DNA TGTGCCAGCAGCTCCGCCGGGACAGGGGGCCTCTCCTACGAGCAGTACTTC.